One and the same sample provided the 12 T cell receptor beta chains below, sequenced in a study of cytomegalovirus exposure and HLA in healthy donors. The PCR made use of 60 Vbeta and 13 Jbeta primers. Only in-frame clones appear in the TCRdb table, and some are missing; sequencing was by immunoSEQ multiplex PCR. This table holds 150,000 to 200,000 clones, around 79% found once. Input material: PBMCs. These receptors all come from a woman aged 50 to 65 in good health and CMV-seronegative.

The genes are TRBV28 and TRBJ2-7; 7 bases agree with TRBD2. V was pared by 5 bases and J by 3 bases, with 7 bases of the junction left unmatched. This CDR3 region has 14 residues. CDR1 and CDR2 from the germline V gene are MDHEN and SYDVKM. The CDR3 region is CASSVPTSSYEQYF. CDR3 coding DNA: TGTGCCAGCAGTGTACCGACTAGCAGCTACGAGCAGTACTTC.

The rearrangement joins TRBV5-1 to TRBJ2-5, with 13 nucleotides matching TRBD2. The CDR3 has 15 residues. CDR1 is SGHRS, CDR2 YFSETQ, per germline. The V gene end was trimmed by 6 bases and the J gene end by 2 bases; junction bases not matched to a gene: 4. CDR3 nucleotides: TGCGCCAGCACCCCACTAGCGGGGGGGCAAGAGACCCAGTACTTC. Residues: CASTPLAGGQETQYF.

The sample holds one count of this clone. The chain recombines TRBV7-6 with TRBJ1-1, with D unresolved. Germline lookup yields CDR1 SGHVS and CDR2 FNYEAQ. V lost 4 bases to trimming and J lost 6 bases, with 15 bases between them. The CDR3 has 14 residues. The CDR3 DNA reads TGTGCCAGCAGCTCGGGGTTGGGAGCTGCTGAAGCTTTCTTT. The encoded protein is CASSSGLGAAEAFF.

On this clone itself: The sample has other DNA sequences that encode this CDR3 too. This CDR3 reads CASSLLSGNTIYF. The CDR3 nucleotides are TGTGCCAGCAGTTTATTATCTGGAAACACCATATATTTT. The chain carries TRBV27 and TRBJ1-3, with D uncertain. The V gene lost 1 base and the J gene lost 1 base, with 2 bases spanning the gap. Germline V gene lookup returns CDR1 MNHEY and CDR2 SMNVEV (reference sequence). The CDR3 totals 13 residues.

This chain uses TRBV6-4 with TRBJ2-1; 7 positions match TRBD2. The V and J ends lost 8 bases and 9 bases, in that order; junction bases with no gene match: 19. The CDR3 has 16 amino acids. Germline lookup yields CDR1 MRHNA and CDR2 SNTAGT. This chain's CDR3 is CASDPYGGGGVSEQFF. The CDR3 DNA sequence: TGTGCCAGCGATCCTTATGGGGGGGGTGGTGTATCTGAGCAGTTCTTC.

CDR3 protein: CASSLVVTNRDTGELFF. CDR3 sequence (DNA): TGTGCCAGCAGTTTAGTAGTGACAAACAGGGACACCGGGGAGCTGTTTTTT. V is TRBV27 and J is TRBJ2-2; tentative D call: TRBD1 (6 bases). The V gene lost 2 bases and the J gene lost 3 bases, with 16 bases spanning the gap. The CDR3 spans 17 residues. Germline-derived CDR1 and CDR2 are MNHEY and SMNVEV (reference sequence).

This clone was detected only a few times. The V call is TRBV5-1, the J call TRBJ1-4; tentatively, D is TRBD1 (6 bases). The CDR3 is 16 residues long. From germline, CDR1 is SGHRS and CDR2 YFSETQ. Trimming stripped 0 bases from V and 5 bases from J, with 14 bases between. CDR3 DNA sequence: TGCGCCAGCAGCTTGGAGGGTGGGGGCGCCAATGAAAAACTGTTTTTT. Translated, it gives CASSLEGGGANEKLFF.

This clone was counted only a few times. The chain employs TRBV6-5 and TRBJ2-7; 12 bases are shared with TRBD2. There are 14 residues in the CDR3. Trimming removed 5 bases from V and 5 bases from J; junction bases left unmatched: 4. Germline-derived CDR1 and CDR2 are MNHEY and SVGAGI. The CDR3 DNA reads TGTGCCAGCAGTGAACTAGCGGGAGGACACGAGCAGTACTTC. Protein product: CASSELAGGHEQYF.

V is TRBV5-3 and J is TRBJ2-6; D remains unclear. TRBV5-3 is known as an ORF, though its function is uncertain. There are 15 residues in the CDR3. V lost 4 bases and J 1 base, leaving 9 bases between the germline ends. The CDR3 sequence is CARSPRISGANVLTF. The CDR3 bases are TGTGCCAGAAGCCCCAGAATTTCTGGGGCCAACGTCCTGACTTTC.

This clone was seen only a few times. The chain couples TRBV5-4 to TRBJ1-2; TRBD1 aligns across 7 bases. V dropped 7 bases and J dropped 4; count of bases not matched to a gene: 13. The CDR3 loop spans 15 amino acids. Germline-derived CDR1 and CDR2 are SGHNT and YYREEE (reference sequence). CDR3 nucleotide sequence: TGTGCCAGCTCCCAGGCAGGGGGGATGGCCTATGGCTACACCTTC. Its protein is CASSQAGGMAYGYTF.

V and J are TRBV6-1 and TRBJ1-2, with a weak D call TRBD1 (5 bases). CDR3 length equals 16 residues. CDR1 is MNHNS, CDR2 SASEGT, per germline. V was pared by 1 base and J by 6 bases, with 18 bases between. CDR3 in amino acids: CASSEGGVSGVNGYTF. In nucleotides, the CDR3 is TGTGCCAGCAGTGAAGGGGGGGTTTCGGGGGTAAATGGCTACACCTTC.

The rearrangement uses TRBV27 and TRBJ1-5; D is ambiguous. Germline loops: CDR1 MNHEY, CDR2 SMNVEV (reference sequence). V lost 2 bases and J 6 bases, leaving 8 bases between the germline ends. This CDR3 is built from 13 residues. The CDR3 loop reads CASSLGPLQPQHF. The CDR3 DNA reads TGTGCCAGCAGTTTAGGGCCGCTTCAGCCCCAGCATTTT.